This T cell receptor beta chain appears in the sequencing data of a study of blood T cell repertoires in COVID-19. Study overall: T cells, B-cell-depleted T cells, or PBMCs supplied cDNA or gDNA.

Clones were read by immunoSEQ multiplex PCR, and TCRdb kept only the in-frame ones, dropping some. The sample holds around 100,000 clones, approximately 84% seen once. This CDR3 region has 20 residues. In germline, CDR1 is LGHNA, CDR2 YSLEER. V trimming: 1 base; J trimming: 1 base; junction bases outside the gene matches: 10. This TCR was recovered from a man under 40 in a cohort sampled during active COVID-19. The sample comprised peripheral blood. The V call is TRBV4-3, the J call TRBJ2-3; 14 nucleotides line up with TRBD2. The DNA of the CDR3 is TGCGCCAGCAGCCAAGGGAGGAGACTAGCGGGGGGGCCGGGCACAGATACGCAGTATTTT. The encoded protein is CASSQGRRLAGGPGTDTQYF.